This T cell receptor (beta chain) was identified in a study of T-cell reconstitution after alpha-beta-depleted transplantation in children. This clonotype was picked up many times. For TCRbeta, the library was prepared with unique molecular identifiers. TCRdb independently ran MiXCR on the PCR reads; one entry per CDR3 protein. The data show around 500,000 distinct CDR3 sequences, under 15% seen once. CDR1 is SGHVS, CDR2 FNYEAQ, per germline. CDR3 length equals 13 residues. Deletions cut 2 bases from V and 5 bases from J, with 7 bases between. The sample consisted of PBMCs from the stem cell graft donor, taken from the stem cell graft. The receptor was derived from a human donor who donated a stem cell graft to a child with combined immunodeficiency. The chain has TRBV7-6 and TRBJ2-1; D unresolved. This CDR3 reads CASSLSTNNEQFF. The DNA for the CDR3 is TGTGCCAGCAGCTTATCAACCAACAATGAGCAGTTCTTC.